The sequence of this TCR beta chain was determined in a study of early T cells in non-severe SARS-CoV-2 infection. Unique molecular identifier tags were affixed to discrete cDNA molecules. TCRdb recomputed calls from the 5' RACE reads with MiXCR, one row per CDR3 protein. The data contain about 56,000 distinct CDR3 sequences, approximately 10% of them seen just once; the ten biggest clones take up around 6.3%. Study-level points and caveats: CD4 and private specificities were missed by VDJdb matching, which favored anti-spike CD8 responses.

There are many counts of this clonotype. Its antigen is undetermined. V lost 6 bases, J lost 2 bases, and 1 base lay in between. CDR1 LNHDA and CDR2 SQIVND come from the germline V gene (reference sequence). The CDR3 sequence is 11 residues long. The J gene is TRBJ2-2, the V gene TRBV19; D not certain. The TCR originated in an adult who was a healthcare worker with PCR-confirmed SARS-CoV-2 infection or an uninfected control (not recorded which). Sequenced input: whole blood. CDR3 protein: CASRNTGELFF. The CDR3 bases are TGTGCCAGTAGAAACACCGGGGAGCTGTTTTTT.